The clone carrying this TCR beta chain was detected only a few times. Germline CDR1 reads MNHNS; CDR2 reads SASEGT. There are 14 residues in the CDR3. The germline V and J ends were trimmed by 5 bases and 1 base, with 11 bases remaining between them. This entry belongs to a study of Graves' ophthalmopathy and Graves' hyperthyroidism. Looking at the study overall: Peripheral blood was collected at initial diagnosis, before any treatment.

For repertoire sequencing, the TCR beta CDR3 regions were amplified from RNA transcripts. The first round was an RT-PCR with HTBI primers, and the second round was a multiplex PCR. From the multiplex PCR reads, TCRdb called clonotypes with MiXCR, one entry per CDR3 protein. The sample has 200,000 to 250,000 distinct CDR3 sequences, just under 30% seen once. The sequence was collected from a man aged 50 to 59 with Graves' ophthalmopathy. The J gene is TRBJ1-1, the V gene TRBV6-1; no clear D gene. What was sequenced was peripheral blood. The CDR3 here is CASSKTTENTEAFF. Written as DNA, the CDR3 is TGTGCCAGCAGTAAGACGACGGAGAACACTGAAGCTTTCTTT.